This T cell receptor (beta chain) was found in a study of OX40 agonist ivuxolimab in advanced cancers. In the case of this clone: Its antigen is as yet unknown.

Per the germline V gene, CDR1 is ENHRY and CDR2 is SYGVKD. The CDR3 consists of 14 residues. The ends were cut back, 7 bases at V and 1 base at J, with 13 bases in the middle. Study observations and caveats: Expanded clones belonging to CD8+ T cells outnumbered, on average, those of CD4+. Expanded peripheral T-cell antigen specificity went undetermined.

TCRdb's copy holds only in-frame clones and misses some; the assay was immunoSEQ multiplex PCR. The table records under 55,000 clones, approximately 87% of them present only once. Sequencing was performed on CD4+ or CD8+ T cells sorted from blood, taken in a trial of the OX40 agonist ivuxolimab. This TCR derives from an adult with an advanced solid tumor such as melanoma, head and neck, liver or kidney cancer. The rearrangement uses TRBV10-3 and TRBJ1-1; D gene ambiguous. CDR3 in DNA: TGTGCCATCACGAAAAACATGGGGAACACTGAAGCTTTCTTT. As protein: CAITKNMGNTEAFF.